This T cell receptor beta chain was retrieved from a study of spatial heterogeneity in lung cancer. This clonotype was observed a handful of times. The CDR3 spans 13 residues. CDR1 and CDR2 from the germline V gene are MDHEN and SYDVKM. With 5 bases removed from V and 3 bases from J, the gap between germline ends came to 9 bases. Every TCR cDNA molecule carried a tag that served as a unique molecular identifier. TCRdb used MiXCR to reprocess the 5' RACE reads, holding one entry per CDR3 protein. The sample yields more than 80,000 distinct CDR3 sequences, approximately 12% seen once. The time point is: sample taken at primary tumor resection. Samples were obtained from around 73 donors, all untreated early-stage non-small cell lung cancer patients. Extraction of whole RNA from tumor, nontumor lung or frozen PBMC preceded unsorted sequencing.

The TCR originated in a male donor with early-stage non-small cell lung cancer. This chain joins TRBV28 and TRBJ2-3; D perhaps matches TRBD1 (6 bases). The starting material was PBMCs, obtained at surgery. The CDR3 spells CASSLQGTDTQYF. The CDR3 nucleotides are TGTGCCAGCAGTCTCCAGGGGACAGATACGCAGTATTTT.